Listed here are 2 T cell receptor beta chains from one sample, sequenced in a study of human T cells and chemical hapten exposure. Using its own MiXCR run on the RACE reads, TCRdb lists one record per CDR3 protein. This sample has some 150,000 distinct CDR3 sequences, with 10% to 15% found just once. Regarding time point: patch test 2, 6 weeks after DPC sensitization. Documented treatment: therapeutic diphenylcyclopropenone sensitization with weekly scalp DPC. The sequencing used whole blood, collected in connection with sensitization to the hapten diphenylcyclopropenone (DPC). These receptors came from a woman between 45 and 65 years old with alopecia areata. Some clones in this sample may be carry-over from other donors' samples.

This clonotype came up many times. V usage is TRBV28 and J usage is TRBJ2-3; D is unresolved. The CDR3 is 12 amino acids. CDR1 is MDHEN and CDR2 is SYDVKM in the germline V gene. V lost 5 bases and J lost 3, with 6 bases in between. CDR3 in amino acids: CASSRGTDTQYF. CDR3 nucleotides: TGTGCCAGCAGTCGCGGTACAGATACGCAGTATTTT.

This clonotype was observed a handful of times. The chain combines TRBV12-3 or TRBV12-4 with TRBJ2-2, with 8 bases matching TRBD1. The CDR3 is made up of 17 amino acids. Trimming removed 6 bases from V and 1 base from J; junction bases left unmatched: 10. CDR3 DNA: TGTGCCAGCAGAGTGCAGGACAGGGCTTTGAACACCGGGGAGCTGTTTTTT. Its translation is CASRVQDRALNTGELFF.